The 6 T cell receptor beta chains presented below share a single source sample, sequenced in a study of T cell changes during pregnancy in multiple sclerosis. Sequencing was performed with immunoSEQ multiplex PCR; in TCRdb, only in-frame clones are kept and a portion is missing. The sample holds some 40,000 clones, over 80% seen once. Sample: peripheral blood. These TCRs come from a female donor with multiple sclerosis, enrolled in a pregnancy study.

The chain is built from TRBV25-1 and TRBJ1-1; weak D call: TRBD1 (5 bases). With 7 bases removed from V and 0 bases from J, the gap between germline ends came to 9 bases. The CDR3 contains 13 residues. The germline V gene encodes CDR1 MGHDK and CDR2 SYGVNS. CDR3 sequence (DNA): TGTGCCAGCACACTGGGGGTGAACACTGAAGCTTTCTTT. This encodes CASTLGVNTEAFF.

The V call is TRBV5-6, the J call TRBJ2-2, with D uncertain. The germline gives CDR1 SGHDT, CDR2 YYEEEE. The CDR3 is made up of 15 amino acids. V lost 0 bases to trimming and J lost 1 base, with 7 bases between them. The CDR3 protein is CASSLVGQNTGELFF. The CDR3 nucleotides are TGTGCCAGCAGCTTGGTTGGGCAGAACACCGGGGAGCTGTTTTTT.

This sequence joins TRBV5-6 and TRBJ1-1; D remains unclear. Germline lookup yields CDR1 SGHDT and CDR2 YYEEEE. V dropped 4 bases and J dropped 2 bases, with 3 bases sitting between them. There are 11 residues in the CDR3. This CDR3 reads CASSLNTEAFF. The CDR3 DNA is TGTGCCAGCAGCCTCAACACTGAAGCTTTCTTT.

The chain joins TRBV28 to TRBJ2-1; 14 nucleotides align to TRBD2. Trimming took 4 bases from V and 8 from J; bases not matched to a gene: 7. Germline V gene lookup returns CDR1 MDHEN and CDR2 SYDVKM. There are 16 residues in the CDR3. CDR3 protein: CASSYSPGLAGDEQFF. The CDR3 DNA is TGTGCCAGCAGTTACTCTCCGGGACTAGCGGGAGATGAGCAGTTCTTC.

This clone was recorded once. The chain recombines TRBV4-1 with TRBJ2-5; 14 bases align to TRBD2. V lost 3 bases, J lost 4 bases, and 7 bases stayed unmatched. Germline-derived CDR1 and CDR2 are MGHRA and YSYEKL. The CDR3 contains 17 residues. This CDR3 reads CASSQGLAGVSGETQYF. As DNA, the CDR3 is TGCGCCAGCAGCCAGGGACTAGCGGGAGTATCTGGAGAGACCCAGTACTTC.

In this sample, this clone turned up once. The rearrangement uses TRBV25-1 and TRBJ1-4; TRBD1 might be the D (6 bases). Trimming removed 5 bases from V and 5 bases from J, with 6 bases in between. This CDR3 spans 12 amino acids. Germline V gives CDR1 MGHDK, CDR2 SYGVNS. CDR3 bases: TGTGCCAGCAGTAGGGGGAATGAAAAACTGTTTTTT. Translation gives CASSRGNEKLFF.